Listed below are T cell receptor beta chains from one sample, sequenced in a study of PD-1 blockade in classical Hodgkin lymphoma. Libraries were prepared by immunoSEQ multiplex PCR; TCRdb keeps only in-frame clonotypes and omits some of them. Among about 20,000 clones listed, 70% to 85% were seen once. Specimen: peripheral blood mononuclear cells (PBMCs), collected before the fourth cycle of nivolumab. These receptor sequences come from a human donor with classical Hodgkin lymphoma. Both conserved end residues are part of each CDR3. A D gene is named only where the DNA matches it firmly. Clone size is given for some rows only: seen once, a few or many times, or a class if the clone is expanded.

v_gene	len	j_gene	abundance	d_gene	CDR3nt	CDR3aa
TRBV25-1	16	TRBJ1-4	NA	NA	TGTGCCAGCAGTGATTTGCAGGGAGCCACTAATGAAAAACTGTTTTTT	CASSDLQGATNEKLFF
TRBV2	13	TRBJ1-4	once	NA	TGTGCCAGCAGTGAATCACGTAATGAAAAACTGTTTTTT	CASSESRNEKLFF
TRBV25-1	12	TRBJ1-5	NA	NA	TGTGCCAGCAGGGGGGGCAATCAGCCCCAGCATTTT	CASRGGNQPQHF
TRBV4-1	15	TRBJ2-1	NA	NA	TGCGCCAGCAGCCAAGGTCAGTCCTCCTACAATGAGCAGTTCTTC	CASSQGQSSYNEQFF
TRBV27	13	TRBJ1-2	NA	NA	TGTGCCAGCAGTCCAGCGGGATCCTATGGCTACACCTTC	CASSPAGSYGYTF
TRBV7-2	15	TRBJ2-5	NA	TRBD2	TGTGCCAGCAGCTGGGGGGGGAGGTACGAAGAGACCCAGTACTTC	CASSWGGRYEETQYF
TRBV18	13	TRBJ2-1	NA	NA	TGTGCCAGCTCACCACCGGGTGAGGATGAGCAGTTCTTC	CASSPPGEDEQFF
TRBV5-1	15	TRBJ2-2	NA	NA	TGCGCCAGCAGCTGGGCCTCGGCGCAGGGCGGGGAGCTGTTTTTT	CASSWASAQGGELFF
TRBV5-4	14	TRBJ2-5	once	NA	TGTGCCAGCAGCTTTTCCGCGGGGCTGGAGACCCAGTACTTC	CASSFSAGLETQYF
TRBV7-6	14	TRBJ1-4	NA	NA	TGTGCCAGCAGCCGGACAGCTACTTCTGAAAAACTGTTTTTT	CASSRTATSEKLFF
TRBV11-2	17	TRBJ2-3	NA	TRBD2	TGTGCCAGCAGCTTAGAGTTGGCGGGAGGGATCACAGATACGCAGTATTTT	CASSLELAGGITDTQYF
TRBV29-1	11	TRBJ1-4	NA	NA	TGCAGCGTTGGCGTCACGGAAAAACTGTTTTTT	CSVGVTEKLFF
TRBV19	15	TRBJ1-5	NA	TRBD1	TGTGCCAGTACCACAGTTGACAGGGGTGCTCAGCCCCAGCATTTT	CASTTVDRGAQPQHF
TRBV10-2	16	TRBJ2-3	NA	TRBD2	TGCGCCAGCAGTGAGACTAGCGGGAGGGCGGGAGATACGCAGTATTTT	CASSETSGRAGDTQYF
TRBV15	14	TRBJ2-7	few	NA	TGTGCCACCAGCAGAGAGAAAGTTTCCTACGAGCAGTACTTC	CATSREKVSYEQYF
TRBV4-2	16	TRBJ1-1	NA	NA	TGTGCCAGCAGCCAAGAATGGAGCGGTTCGAACACTGAAGCTTTCTTT	CASSQEWSGSNTEAFF
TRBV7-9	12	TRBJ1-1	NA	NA	TGTGCCCTACGGGGTTCGAACACTGAAGCTTTCTTT	CALRGSNTEAFF
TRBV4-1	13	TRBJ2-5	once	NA	TGCGCCAGCAGCCAAAGGCGGCAAGAGACCCAGTACTTC	CASSQRRQETQYF
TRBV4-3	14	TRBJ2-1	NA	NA	TGCGCCAGCAGCCAACTTAGCGCGAATGGTGAGCAGTTCTTC	CASSQLSANGEQFF
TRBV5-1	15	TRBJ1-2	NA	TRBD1	TGCGCCAGCAGCCCCCGACAGGGAAAGTCAACCGGCTACACCTTC	CASSPRQGKSTGYTF
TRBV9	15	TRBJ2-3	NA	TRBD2	TGTGCCAGCAGCCTTGGCGGGAGCAGCACAGATACGCAGTATTTT	CASSLGGSSTDTQYF
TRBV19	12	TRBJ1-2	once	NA	TGTGCCAGTAGTCCCGGGAAGAGCGGCTACACCTTC	CASSPGKSGYTF
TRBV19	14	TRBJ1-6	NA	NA	TGTGCCAGTGAGGGAGCGAACTATAATTCACCCCTCCACTTT	CASEGANYNSPLHF
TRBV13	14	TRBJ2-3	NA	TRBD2	TGTGCCAGCAGCCCCTGGACTAGCGGGGATACGCAGTATTTT	CASSPWTSGDTQYF